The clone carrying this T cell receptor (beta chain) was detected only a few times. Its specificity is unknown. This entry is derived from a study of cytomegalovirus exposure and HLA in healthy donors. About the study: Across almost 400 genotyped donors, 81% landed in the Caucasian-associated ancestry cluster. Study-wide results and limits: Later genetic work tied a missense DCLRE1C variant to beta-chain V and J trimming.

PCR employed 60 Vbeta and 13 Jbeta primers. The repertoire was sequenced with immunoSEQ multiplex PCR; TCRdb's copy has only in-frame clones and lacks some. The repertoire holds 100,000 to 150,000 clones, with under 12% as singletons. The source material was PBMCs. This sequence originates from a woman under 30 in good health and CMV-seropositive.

CDR3 protein: CASSYSQGFTGELFF. DNA for the CDR3: TGTGCCAGCAGTTACTCTCAGGGGTTCACCGGGGAGCTGTTTTTT. The genes are TRBV6-5 and TRBJ2-2; weak D call: TRBD1 (6 bases). The CDR3 runs to 15 residues. Per the germline V gene, CDR1 is MNHEY and CDR2 is SVGAGI. With 0 bases removed from V and 4 bases from J, the gap between germline ends came to 9 bases.